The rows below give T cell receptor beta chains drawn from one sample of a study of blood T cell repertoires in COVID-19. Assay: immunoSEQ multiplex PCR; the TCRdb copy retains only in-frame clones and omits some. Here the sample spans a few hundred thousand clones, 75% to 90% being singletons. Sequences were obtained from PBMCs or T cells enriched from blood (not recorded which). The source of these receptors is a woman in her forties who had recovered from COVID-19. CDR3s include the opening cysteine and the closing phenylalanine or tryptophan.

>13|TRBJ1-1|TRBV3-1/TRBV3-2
CATRLTENTEAFF
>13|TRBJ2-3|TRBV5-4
CASWTRDADTQYF
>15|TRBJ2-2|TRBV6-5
CASSLLAEFTGELFF
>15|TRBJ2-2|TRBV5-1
CASSWTSGSVGELFF
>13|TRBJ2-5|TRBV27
CASRISSRETQYF
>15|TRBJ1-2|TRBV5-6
CASSTRDISNYGYTF
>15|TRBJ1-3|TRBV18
CASSPRPSPPYTIYF
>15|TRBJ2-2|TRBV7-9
CASSLERGRTGELFF
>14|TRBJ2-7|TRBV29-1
CSVVLAGSFYEQYF
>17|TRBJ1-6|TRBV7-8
CASSVTGATRYNSPLHF
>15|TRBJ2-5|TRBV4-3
CASSQNWREQETQYF
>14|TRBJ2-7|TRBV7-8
CASSPAGGLYEQYF
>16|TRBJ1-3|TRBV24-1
CATSDPGTDSGNTIYF
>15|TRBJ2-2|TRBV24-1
CATSDPGTLGGELFF
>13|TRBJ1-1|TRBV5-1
CASSSQTGTEAFF
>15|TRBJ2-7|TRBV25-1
CASSEVAGASYEQYF
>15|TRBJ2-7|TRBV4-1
CASSQENRRSYEQYF
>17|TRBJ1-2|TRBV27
CASSLDDRVRVNYGYTF
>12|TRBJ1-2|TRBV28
CASSFRQRGYTF
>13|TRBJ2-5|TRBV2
CASGRDTEETQYF
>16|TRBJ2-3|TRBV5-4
CASSLGGLGRTDTQYF
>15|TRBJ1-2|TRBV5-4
CASSPDSSRPLGYTF
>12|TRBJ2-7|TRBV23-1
CASTGTAYEQYF
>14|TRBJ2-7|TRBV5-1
CASSWDRIRSEQYF